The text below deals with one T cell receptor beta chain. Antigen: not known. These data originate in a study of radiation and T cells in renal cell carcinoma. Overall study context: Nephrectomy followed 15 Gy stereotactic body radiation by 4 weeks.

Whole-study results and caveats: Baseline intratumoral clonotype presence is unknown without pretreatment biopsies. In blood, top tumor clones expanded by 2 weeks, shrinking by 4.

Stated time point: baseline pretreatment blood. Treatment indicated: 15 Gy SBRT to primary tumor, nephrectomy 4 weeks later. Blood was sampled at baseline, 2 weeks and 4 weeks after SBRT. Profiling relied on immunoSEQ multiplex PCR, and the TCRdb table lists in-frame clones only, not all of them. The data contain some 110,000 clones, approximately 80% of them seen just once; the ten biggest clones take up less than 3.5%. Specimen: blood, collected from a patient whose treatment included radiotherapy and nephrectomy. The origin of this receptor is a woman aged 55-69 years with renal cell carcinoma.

As DNA, the CDR3 is TGCGCCAGCAGCTGGGCGACAGGGCCGGGGGGCACTGAAGCTTTCTTT. Encoded protein: CASSWATGPGGTEAFF. This chain links TRBV5-1 with TRBJ1-1, with 7 bases lining up with TRBD1. CDR1 and CDR2 (germline): SGHRS, YFSETQ. V trimming: 3 bases; J trimming: 4 bases; junction bases outside the gene matches: 12. The CDR3 contains 16 residues.